This T cell receptor (beta chain) was obtained from a study of blood T cell repertoires in COVID-19. Study summary: The United States, Italy and Spain were the sources of the acute and convalescent COVID-19 samples.

Germline V gene lookup returns CDR1 LGHNA and CDR2 YNFKEQ. This CDR3 is 15 amino acids long. V trimming: 4 bases; J trimming: 3 bases; junction bases outside the gene matches: 4. Original handling: Reference gene primer amplification in the assay estimated nucleated cell counts. Data came from immunoSEQ multiplex PCR; TCRdb stores just in-frame clones and leaves some out. V, J and clone size are those of that table, while D and trimming were read from the DNA. The sample carries some 200,000 clones, about 80% recorded once. The material sequenced was peripheral blood. V is TRBV4-2 and J is TRBJ1-5; 9 nucleotides align to TRBD1. This clonotype originated in a human donor with acute or convalescent COVID-19. The donor label of this sample is uncertain. This CDR3 is CASSLGTGSNQPQHF. The CDR3 DNA reads as TGTGCCAGCAGCCTTGGGACAGGGTCCAATCAGCCCCAGCATTTT.